This entry lists 32 T cell receptor beta chains sequenced from one sample in a study of PD-1 blockade in classical Hodgkin lymphoma. Relapse was seen in all patients after autologous stem cell transplantation, and brentuximab vedotin exposure was variable. TCRdb's copy holds only in-frame clones and misses some; the assay was immunoSEQ multiplex PCR. The profile shows nearly 100,000 clones, around four fifths of them singletons. The sample in question was peripheral blood mononuclear cells (PBMCs), obtained at baseline. The receptors shown here come from a human donor with classical Hodgkin lymphoma.

This clone was detected a few times. This chain connects TRBV5-5 to TRBJ1-1; perhaps TRBD1 as D (5 bases). The V gene's germline CDR1 is SGHKS and CDR2 YYEKEE (reference sequence). The V gene lost 0 bases and the J gene lost 4 bases, with 10 bases spanning the gap. This CDR3 spans 14 amino acids. CDR3 residues: CASSLAEGRTEAFF. In DNA, the CDR3 is TGTGCCAGCAGCTTGGCCGAGGGACGCACTGAAGCTTTCTTT. The variable domain in full, with the rest retrieved from reference TRBV5-5 and TRBJ1-1, is DAGVTQSPTHLIKTRGQQVTLRCSPISGHKSVSWYQQVLGQGPQFIFQYYEKEERGRGNFPDRFSARQFPNYSSELNVNALLLGDSALYLCASSLAEGRTEAFFGQGTRLTVV.

CDR3 loop: CASSLTGTDTQYF. The CDR3 DNA is TGTGCCAGCAGCTTAACGGGCACAGATACGCAGTATTTT. V is TRBV7-3 and J is TRBJ2-3; D gene unclear. This CDR3 region has 13 residues. Deletions cut 0 bases from V and 1 base from J, with 2 bases between. Germline V gene lookup returns CDR1 SGHTA and CDR2 FQGTGA. Full variable domain (missing parts from reference TRBV7-3 and TRBJ2-3): GAGVSQTPSNKVTEKGKYVELRCDPISGHTALYWYRQSLGQGPEFLIYFQGTGAADDSGLPNDRFFAVRPEGSVSTLKIQRTERGDSAVYLCASSLTGTDTQYFGPGTRLTVL.

This clone was recorded a few times. The gene calls are TRBV18 and TRBJ1-2, with 7 positions matching TRBD1. The trim removed 6 bases at V and 8 bases at J, leaving 9 bases unmatched. The CDR3 sequence is 13 residues long. The germline V gene encodes CDR1 KGHSH and CDR2 LQKENI. CDR3 sequence reads: CASSPGQAGGYTF. In DNA, the CDR3 is TGTGCCAGCTCTCCCGGACAGGCGGGGGGCTACACCTTC. Full variable domain (outside the CDR3, taken from reference TRBV18 and TRBJ1-2): NAGVMQNPRHLVRRRGQEARLRCSPMKGHSHVYWYRQLPEEGLKFMVYLQKENIIDESGMPKERFSAEFPKEGPSILRIQQVVRGDSAAYFCASSPGQAGGYTFGSGTRLTVV.

Concerning this clone: The same CDR3 can be traced to other DNA sequences in this sample. The chain employs TRBV9 and TRBJ2-2; 15 nucleotides align to TRBD2. Germline V CDR1 and CDR2: SGDLS, YYNGEE. The CDR3 totals 18 residues. J was trimmed by 4 bases and V by 3 bases; bases with no gene match: 7. The CDR3 sequence is CASSAPGLAGGGTGELFF. The CDR3 nucleotides read TGTGCCAGCAGCGCACCGGGACTAGCGGGAGGAGGCACCGGGGAGCTGTTTTTT.

The gene calls are TRBV5-1 and TRBJ1-4, with TRBD1 identical over 8 bases. This CDR3 spans 14 amino acids. Trimming took 3 bases from V and 8 from J; bases not matched to a gene: 6. Germline V gives CDR1 SGHRS, CDR2 YFSETQ. The CDR3 DNA reads as TGCGCCAGCAGCTCGACAGGGGTCGGCGAAAAACTGTTTTTT. Amino acid sequence: CASSSTGVGEKLFF.

The gene calls are TRBV6-5 and TRBJ2-3; D is perhaps TRBD1 (5 bases). Per the germline V gene, CDR1 is MNHEY and CDR2 is SVGAGI. This CDR3 is 15 amino acids long. V was clipped by 5 bases and J by 4 bases, with 16 bases between them. The DNA for the CDR3 is TGTGCCAGCAGTGTCAGGGTGCACCTCCCAGATACGCAGTATTTT. This sequence encodes CASSVRVHLPDTQYF.

The chain uses TRBV6-6 and TRBJ2-7; D might be TRBD2 (5 bases). From germline, CDR1 is MNHNY and CDR2 SVGAGI (reference sequence). The CDR3 sequence is 13 residues long. Trimming took 6 bases from V and 3 from J, leaving 12 bases between them. The DNA for the CDR3 is TGTGCCAGCAGCCAGGACTCCTACTACGAGCAGTACTTC. Amino acid sequence: CASSQDSYYEQYF.

The chain combines TRBV5-6 with TRBJ1-5; 7 positions match TRBD1. V was pared by 5 bases and J by 0 bases, with 11 bases of the junction left unmatched. This CDR3 has 17 amino acids. The germline CDR1 and CDR2 sequences are SGHDT and YYEEEE. The CDR3 DNA reads as TGTGCCAGCAGACGAATGACAGGGTCCCTTAGCAATCAGCCCCAGCATTTT. It is translated as CASRRMTGSLSNQPQHF.

The chain combines TRBV30 with TRBJ2-3; weak D call: TRBD2 (5 bases). The germline CDR1 and CDR2 sequences are GTSNPN and SVGIG (reference sequence). This CDR3 is 14 amino acids long. Trimming cost V 0 bases and J 1 base, with 8 bases left between them. The DNA of the CDR3 is TGTGCCTGGAGTGTCGGAGGACGCACAGATACGCAGTATTTT. This sequence encodes CAWSVGGRTDTQYF.

This clone was counted once. Compared with germline, one end of the junction differs, possibly owing to a read error. The rearrangement uses TRBV25-1 and TRBJ1-1; tentatively, D is TRBD1 (6 bases). Germline CDR1 reads MGHDK; CDR2 reads SYGVNS. The CDR3 runs to 16 residues. CDR3 sequence: CASSSHGPTGNPEAFF. The CDR3 DNA is TGTGCCAGCAGTTCCCACGGGCCCACAGGGAACCCTGAAGCTTTCTTT.

The chain combines TRBV7-2 with TRBJ2-1; possible D gene TRBD2, 5 bases. This CDR3 comprises 15 residues. V was pared by 1 base and J by 5 bases, with 12 bases between. CDR1 and CDR2 from the germline V gene are SGHTA and FQGNSA. The chain's CDR3 is CASSLGGSPNNEQFF. The CDR3 DNA is TGTGCCAGCAGCTTAGGCGGGTCCCCCAACAATGAGCAGTTCTTC.

The chain links TRBV6-1 to TRBJ2-1; no clear D gene. The length of the CDR3 is 11 residues. Per the germline V gene, CDR1 is MNHNS and CDR2 is SASEGT. The ends were cut back, 4 bases at V and 11 bases at J, with 9 bases in the middle. The CDR3 loop reads CASSGGKKQFF. CDR3 nucleotides: TGTGCCAGCAGTGGTGGGAAGAAGCAGTTCTTC.

The chain links TRBV2 to TRBJ1-1; D is ambiguous. V shed 6 bases and J shed 3 bases, with 20 bases lying between them. The V gene's germline CDR1 is SNHLY and CDR2 FYNNEI. This CDR3 contains 16 residues. The CDR3 loop reads CASRRTLAPDYTEAFF. The CDR3, as DNA: TGTGCCAGCAGACGGACTCTGGCACCGGACTACACTGAAGCTTTCTTT.

This clone was counted only a few times. The chain couples TRBV27 to TRBJ2-3, with D perhaps given as TRBD1 or TRBD2 (5 bases each). Trimming stripped 3 bases from V and 5 bases from J, with 18 bases between. CDR3 length: 16 residues. CDR1 is MNHEY and CDR2 is SMNVEV in the germline V gene (reference sequence). The CDR3 region has the DNA TGTGCCAGCAGTTTGGTCGGGGCTAGCCGAGGAGATACGCAGTATTTT. It codes for CASSLVGASRGDTQYF.

This chain joins TRBV6-5 and TRBJ1-1, with unresolved D. This CDR3 is built from 14 residues. Germline lookup yields CDR1 MNHEY and CDR2 SVGAGI. V lost 4 bases and J 2 bases, leaving 11 bases between the germline ends. CDR3 coding DNA: TGTGCCAGCAGTTCCAGTCAGGCTAACACTGAAGCTTTCTTT. It yields the protein CASSSSQANTEAFF.

This sequence joins TRBV7-2 and TRBJ2-4, with D possibly being TRBD2 (5 bases). The germline V gene encodes CDR1 SGHTA and CDR2 FQGNSA. This CDR3 spans 14 amino acids. V was pared by 8 bases and J by 7 bases, with 18 bases between. The CDR3 loop reads CASSAAAGGNIQYF. The CDR3 region has the DNA TGTGCCAGCTCAGCGGCCGCAGGCGGGAACATTCAGTACTTC.

The chain uses TRBV27 and TRBJ1-4; 8 nucleotides align to TRBD1. Germline-derived CDR1 and CDR2 are MNHEY and SMNVEV (reference sequence). Trimming cost V 10 bases and J 14 bases; bases outside gene matches: 12. This CDR3 comprises 12 residues. DNA for the CDR3: TGTGCCACCTCATTGACAGGGGCGTCGCTGTTTTTT. As protein: CATSLTGASLFF. Variable domain in full (rest from reference TRBV27 and TRBJ1-4): EAQVTQNPRYLITVTGKKLTVTCSQNMNHEYMSWYRQDPGLGLRQIYYSMNVEVTDKGDVPEGYKVSRKEKRNFPLILESPSPNQTSLYFCATSLTGASLFFGSGTQLSVL.

The chain couples TRBV7-8 to TRBJ2-2, with 7 bases identical to TRBD1. The CDR3 loop spans 15 amino acids. V gave up 5 bases and J gave up 1 base; unmatched junction bases: 4. Germline values: CDR1 SGHVS, CDR2 FQNEAQ. DNA for the CDR3: TGTGCCAGCAGCGGCCGGACAGGGAACACCGGGGAGCTGTTTTTT. This sequence encodes CASSGRTGNTGELFF.

This clone was counted only a few times. The V gene is TRBV27, the J gene TRBJ2-3, with TRBD2 matching 8 bases. V shed 3 bases and J 3 bases; nucleotides not matched to a gene: 5. This CDR3 has 15 amino acids. CDR1 is MNHEY and CDR2 is SMNVEV in the germline V gene (reference sequence). DNA of the CDR3: TGTGCCAGCAGTTTGCTTAGCGGGATAACAGATACGCAGTATTTT. It yields the protein CASSLLSGITDTQYF.

The chain joins TRBV9 to TRBJ2-3, with 7 nucleotides matching TRBD1. The length of the CDR3 is 14 residues. Trimming at V came to 4 bases and at J to 7 bases, leaving 9 bases not matched to a gene. CDR1 and CDR2 (germline): SGDLS, YYNGEE. The CDR3 coding sequence is TGTGCCAGCAGCCCAGGGACAGCTCCGAATACGCAGTATTTT. Translated, it gives CASSPGTAPNTQYF.

The chain has TRBV7-6 and TRBJ2-3; 9 bases map to TRBD1. This CDR3 region has 16 residues. V lost 2 bases to trimming and J lost 0 bases; unmatched junction nucleotides: 3. The germline V gene has CDR1 SGHVS and CDR2 FNYEAQ. CDR3 sequence (DNA): TGTGCCAGCAGCTTATCGGGACAGGGTAGCACAGATACGCAGTATTTT. Its translation: CASSLSGQGSTDTQYF.

The chain employs TRBV27 and TRBJ2-1, with TRBD1 matching over 7 bases. J lost 12 bases, V lost 4 bases, and 12 bases had no gene match. Germline V gives CDR1 MNHEY, CDR2 SMNVEV (reference sequence). The CDR3 covers 14 residues. CDR3 DNA: TGTGCCAGCAGTTCCTACCCGACAGGGATTCGGCAGTTCTTC. It codes for CASSSYPTGIRQFF.

This chain uses TRBV2 with TRBJ2-3, with D perhaps given as TRBD1 or TRBD2 (5 bases each). V was shortened by 8 bases and J by 0 bases, with 15 bases between the two germline ends. The CDR3 loop spans 15 amino acids. Per the germline V gene, CDR1 is SNHLY and CDR2 is FYNNEI. CDR3 DNA sequence: TGTGCCAGCGAGGTGGGGACGACTAGCACAGATACGCAGTATTTT. This translates into CASEVGTTSTDTQYF.

The chain combines TRBV18 with TRBJ1-5, with 7 bases identical to TRBD1. Trimming removed 4 bases from V and 0 bases from J; junction bases left unmatched: 3. This CDR3 comprises 15 residues. Germline V gene data show CDR1 as KGHSH and CDR2 as LQKENI. For the CDR3, the DNA is TGTGCCAGCTCACAAGGACAGGCTAGCAATCAGCCCCAGCATTTT. As protein: CASSQGQASNQPQHF.

The V gene is TRBV19, the J gene TRBJ1-2; D ambiguous. Per germline, CDR1 LNHDA and CDR2 SQIVND (reference sequence). The CDR3 has 15 amino acids. V gave up 4 bases and J gave up 1 base, with 13 bases separating them. This CDR3 is CASSTLGDYNYGYTF. For the CDR3, the DNA is TGTGCCAGTAGTACCCTGGGCGATTATAACTATGGCTACACCTTC.

The chain is built from TRBV6-6 and TRBJ2-7, with a weak D call TRBD2 (5 bases). CDR1 MNHNY and CDR2 SVGAGI come from the germline V gene (reference sequence). The V end lost 7 bases, the J end lost 0 bases, and 13 bases lay between the germline ends. The CDR3 runs 14 residues. The DNA for the CDR3 is TGTGCCAGCACCCCGGGCGGGTCCTCCTACGAGCAGTACTTC. Translating gives CASTPGGSSYEQYF.

This sequence joins TRBV6-1 and TRBJ2-1; 11 bases map to TRBD2. Germline loops: CDR1 MNHNS, CDR2 SASEGT. J was trimmed by 10 bases and V by 6 bases; bases with no gene match: 5. This CDR3 has 13 residues. The CDR3 sequence is CASRLAGDEEQFF. The CDR3 DNA follows: TGTGCCAGCAGACTAGCGGGAGACGAGGAGCAGTTCTTC.

The CDR3: CASSSRKDLSEKLFF. In DNA, the CDR3 is TGTGCCAGCAGCTCAAGAAAGGATCTGAGTGAAAAACTGTTTTTT. The rearrangement uses TRBV4-2 and TRBJ1-4; D remains unclear. The ends were cut back, 5 bases at V and 7 bases at J, with 17 bases in the middle. The germline CDR1 and CDR2 sequences are LGHNA and YNFKEQ. This CDR3 has 15 residues.

The chain joins TRBV5-1 to TRBJ1-4, with TRBD1 as a possible D gene (6 bases). Germline loops: CDR1 SGHRS, CDR2 YFSETQ. The CDR3 is 16 amino acids. Trimming removed 2 bases from V and 8 bases from J, with 19 bases in between. The CDR3 is CASSFTGHRAVEKLFF. The CDR3 nucleotides are TGCGCCAGCAGCTTCACAGGTCACAGGGCAGTGGAAAAACTGTTTTTT.

The chain combines TRBV7-3 with TRBJ2-1, with TRBD1 matching 8 bases. Germline lookup yields CDR1 SGHTA and CDR2 FQGTGA. The J segment lost 5 bases and the V segment lost 7 bases, leaving 7 bases of the junction unmatched. The CDR3 totals 14 residues. CDR3 coding DNA: TGTGCCAGCAATCCGACAGGGGTCAACAATGAGCAGTTCTTC. This translates into CASNPTGVNNEQFF.

The count of this clone is one. This sequence joins TRBV10-3 and TRBJ1-1, with D perhaps matching TRBD1 (5 bases). The CDR3 sequence is 14 residues long. Germline V gives CDR1 ENHRY, CDR2 SYGVKD. V was clipped by 8 bases and J by 3 bases, with 16 bases between them. The DNA of the CDR3 is TGTGCCATCGGAATGGATCAGGGTTACACTGAAGCTTTCTTT. This gives the protein CAIGMDQGYTEAFF.

This clone has just one count. The chain links TRBV4-1 to TRBJ1-1, with TRBD1 matching over 7 bases. The CDR3 is 14 residues long. The J segment lost 1 base and the V segment lost 5 bases, leaving 4 bases of the junction unmatched. Per the germline V gene, CDR1 is MGHRA and CDR2 is YSYEKL. The CDR3 region is CASSTRQGNTEAFF. CDR3 nucleotides: TGCGCCAGCAGCACCCGACAGGGGAACACTGAAGCTTTCTTT.